The next 13 T cell receptor beta chains were all read from a single sample in a study of blood T cell repertoires in COVID-19. Method: immunoSEQ multiplex PCR; TCRdb's copy keeps in-frame clones and lacks some. The sample comprises tens of thousands of clones, about 80% of which are singletons, and less than 25% rests with the top ten. Specimen: peripheral blood. All receptors come from a human donor in a cohort sampled during active COVID-19.

This clone was seen a handful of times. This chain links TRBV7-8 with TRBJ1-2; D unresolved. V was cut by 1 base and J by 5 bases, with 5 bases left in between. The CDR3 has 12 amino acids. Germline V lookup: CDR1 SGHVS, CDR2 FQNEAQ. The CDR3 coding sequence is TGTGCCAGCAGCTTAGGACTATATGGCTACACCTTC. Its translation is CASSLGLYGYTF.

This clone was counted a few times. The chain has TRBV3-1 (or the pseudogene TRBV3-2) and TRBJ1-6; D ambiguous. This CDR3 contains 13 residues. Germline assignment: CDR1 LGHDT and CDR2 YNNKEL (reference sequence). V lost 2 bases and J lost 10, with 9 bases in between. The CDR3 coding sequence is TGTGCCAGCAGCCAATCTAACTACTCACCCCTCCACTTT. Amino acids: CASSQSNYSPLHF.

This chain joins TRBV18 and TRBJ2-1; 8 positions match TRBD2. Germline V lookup: CDR1 KGHSH, CDR2 LQKENI. The CDR3 has 16 residues. The junction had 13 bases not matched to a gene; V was cut back by 6 bases and J by 6 bases. The CDR3 is CASSRGAGVGFNEQFF. DNA for the CDR3: TGTGCCAGCTCGCGGGGAGCGGGGGTCGGTTTCAATGAGCAGTTCTTC.

V is TRBV9 and J is TRBJ2-3; 11 positions match TRBD2. Germline V gene sequence: CDR1 SGDLS, CDR2 YYNGEE. The CDR3 runs to 16 residues. V lost 4 bases, J lost 1 base, and 5 bases stayed unmatched. The CDR3 sequence: CASSPLLAGGTDTQYF. CDR3 nucleotide sequence: TGTGCCAGCAGCCCATTACTAGCGGGAGGCACAGATACGCAGTATTTT.

The chain carries TRBV2 and TRBJ2-2; TRBD2 aligns across 7 bases. The CDR3 is 14 residues long. With V trimmed by 6 bases and J by 5 bases, 6 bases remained unmatched. Germline CDR1 SNHLY, CDR2 FYNNEI. The CDR3 sequence is CASRLAEVTGELFF. The CDR3 DNA sequence: TGTGCCAGCAGGCTAGCGGAGGTTACCGGGGAGCTGTTTTTT.

This rearrangement joins TRBV28 to TRBJ2-5; the D gene is possibly TRBD1 (5 bases). V gave up 8 bases and J gave up 1 base, with 14 bases separating them. The CDR3 contains 14 residues. CDR1 and CDR2 from the germline V gene are MDHEN and SYDVKM. CDR3 bases: TGTGCCAGCCGACCGTGGACAACCCAAGAGACCCAGTACTTC. Translated, it gives CASRPWTTQETQYF.

This clone was counted a single time. The chain couples TRBV5-4 to TRBJ2-1; D not resolved. The germline CDR1 and CDR2 sequences are SGHNT and YYREEE (reference sequence). V lost 5 bases, J lost 5 bases, and 11 bases lay in between. The CDR3 consists of 13 residues. The CDR3 DNA sequence: TGTGCCAGCAGACCCGAGAACCACAATGAGCAGTTCTTC. Translating it yields CASRPENHNEQFF.

V gene TRBV24-1 combines with J gene TRBJ2-5; 11 nucleotides align to TRBD1. The germline CDR1 and CDR2 sequences are KGHDR and SFDVKD. With V trimmed by 4 bases and J by 3 bases, 3 bases remained unmatched. The CDR3 covers 15 residues. The CDR3 loop reads CATSDPGQGEETQYF. The CDR3 region has the DNA TGTGCCACCAGTGACCCGGGACAGGGGGAAGAGACCCAGTACTTC.

There are a few counts of this clone. V gene TRBV3-1 (or the pseudogene TRBV3-2) combines with J gene TRBJ1-6; a weak D match, TRBD1 (6 bases). The germline CDR1 and CDR2 sequences are LGHDT and YNNKEL (reference sequence). V gave up 4 bases and J gave up 5 bases, with 9 bases separating them. The CDR3 runs to 14 residues. Here the CDR3 reads CASSPHRDNSPLHF. CDR3 sequence (DNA): TGTGCCAGCAGCCCCCACAGGGATAATTCACCCCTCCACTTT.

The V call is TRBV18, the J call TRBJ2-1; D perhaps matches TRBD2 (6 bases). This CDR3 is 13 amino acids long. Germline CDR1 is KGHSH and CDR2 is LQKENI. V was shortened by 3 bases and J by 5 bases, with 8 bases between the two germline ends. CDR3 DNA: TGTGCCAGCTCACCGGGAGGCCACAATGAGCAGTTCTTC. It encodes CASSPGGHNEQFF.

The gene calls are TRBV5-1 and TRBJ2-1; TRBD1 matches 7 bases. V was clipped by 6 bases and J by 4 bases; unmatched bases: 7. The CDR3 runs 14 residues. CDR1 SGHRS and CDR2 YFSETQ come from the germline V gene. CDR3 DNA sequence: TGCGCCAGCAACCGGGACAGTTCTTACAATGAGCAGTTCTTC. Its protein product is CASNRDSSYNEQFF.

Ten or more counts support this clone. This chain uses TRBV11-2 with TRBJ2-7; 7 bases are shared with TRBD2. The ends lost 0 bases at V and 4 bases at J; junction bases unmatched: 6. CDR1 and CDR2 from the germline V gene are SGHAT and FQNNGV. This CDR3 has 15 residues. In DNA, the CDR3 is TGTGCCAGCAGCTTAGAACCCGGCGGGGGATACGAGCAGTACTTC. As protein: CASSLEPGGGYEQYF.

The rearrangement links TRBV4-1 to TRBJ2-3; 8 bases are a match to TRBD2. The CDR3 consists of 17 residues. Trimming took 0 bases from V and 2 from J; bases not matched to a gene: 7. Looked up from germline, CDR1 is MGHRA and CDR2 is YSYEKL. CDR3 in amino acids: CASSQDSAGAPTDTQYF. CDR3 nucleotide sequence: TGCGCCAGCAGCCAAGATTCAGCGGGAGCCCCCACAGATACGCAGTATTTT.